The clone carrying this T cell receptor (beta chain) was detected ten times or more. Its antigen is unidentified. This specimen belongs to a study of T-cell reconstitution after alpha-beta-depleted transplantation in children. Study findings and constraints: The main origin of T-cell counts and diversity one year after transplant was newly produced T cells. It was reported that alpha-beta T cells came from several hundred expanded graft clones (about two months after transplant). The study traced high day-60 TCRbeta diversity in some patients to surviving recipient T cells and thymic progenitors.

Unique molecular identifiers were incorporated during preparation of the TCRbeta library. TCRdb analysed the PCR reads with MiXCR anew, one entry per CDR3 protein. The table has about 16,000 distinct CDR3 sequences, just over 5% seen once. Trimming stripped 3 bases from V and 3 bases from J, with 8 bases between. This CDR3 region has 13 residues. In germline, CDR1 is LGHNA, CDR2 YNFKEQ. The clonotype originates from a boy aged 10-17 years with acute lymphoblastic leukemia, due to receive a stem cell transplant. This chain joins TRBV4-2 and TRBJ2-5; tentative D call: TRBD1 (6 bases). The sample was PBMCs, taken before TCRalphabeta/CD19-depleted stem cell transplant. For the CDR3, the DNA is TGTGCCAGCAGCCACCGGACAGAAGAGACCCAGTACTTC. This translates into CASSHRTEETQYF.